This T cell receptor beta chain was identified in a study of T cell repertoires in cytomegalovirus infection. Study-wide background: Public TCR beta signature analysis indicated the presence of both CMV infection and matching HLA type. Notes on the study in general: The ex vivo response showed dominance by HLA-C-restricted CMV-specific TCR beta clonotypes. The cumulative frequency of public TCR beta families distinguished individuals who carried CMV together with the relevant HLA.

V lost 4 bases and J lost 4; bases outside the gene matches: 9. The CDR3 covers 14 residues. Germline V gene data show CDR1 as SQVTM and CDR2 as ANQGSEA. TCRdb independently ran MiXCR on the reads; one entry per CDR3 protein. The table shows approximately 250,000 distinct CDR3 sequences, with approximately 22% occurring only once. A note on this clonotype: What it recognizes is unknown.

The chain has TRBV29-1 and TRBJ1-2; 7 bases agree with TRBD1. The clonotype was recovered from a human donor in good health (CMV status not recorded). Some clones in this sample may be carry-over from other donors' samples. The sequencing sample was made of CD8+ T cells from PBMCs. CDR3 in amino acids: CSVAREGAIYGYTF. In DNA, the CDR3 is TGCAGCGTTGCCCGCGAGGGGGCGATCTATGGCTACACCTTC.